What follows are 5 T cell receptor beta chains derived from one specimen sequenced in a study of blood T cell repertoires in COVID-19. Generated by immunoSEQ multiplex PCR, the TCRdb table keeps only in-frame clones and is missing some. The data hold roughly 70,000 clones, with over 85% observed a single time. The sequenced sample was peripheral blood. The receptors come from a man aged 60-69 years with acute or convalescent COVID-19.

The sample holds a few counts of this clone. V gene TRBV27 combines with J gene TRBJ1-5; 8 positions match TRBD1. The length of the CDR3 is 15 residues. Germline V gene lookup returns CDR1 MNHEY and CDR2 SMNVEV (reference sequence). The CDR3 region has the DNA TGTCTCCTGAGGGCGGACAGGGTAATTAGGCAGCCCCAGCATTTT. It specifies CLLRADRVIRQPQHF.

The CDR3 coding sequence is TGTGCCAGCAGCCCCTGGACATGGAGCACAGATACGCAGTATTTT. It yields the protein CASSPWTWSTDTQYF. The V call is TRBV3-1 (or the pseudogene TRBV3-2), the J call TRBJ2-3; D is perhaps TRBD1 (5 bases). The CDR3 runs to 15 residues. Per germline, CDR1 LGHDT and CDR2 YNNKEL (reference sequence). The V end lost 4 bases, the J end lost 0 bases, and 11 bases lay between the germline ends.

The chain recombines TRBV5-5 with TRBJ2-2; no clear D gene. Trimming removed 5 bases at V and 7 bases at J, with 12 bases between. The CDR3 is 13 residues long. Germline values: CDR1 SGHKS, CDR2 YYEKEE (reference sequence). The CDR3 protein is CASRQTSDGELFF. CDR3 coding DNA: TGTGCCAGCAGACAGACATCGGACGGGGAGCTGTTTTTT.

The chain uses TRBV2 and TRBJ1-1, with TRBD1 matching 11 bases. CDR1 SNHLY and CDR2 FYNNEI come from the germline V gene. This CDR3 has 16 residues. With V trimmed by 7 bases and J by 3 bases, 10 bases remained unmatched. Written as DNA, the CDR3 is TGTGCCAGCAACCGGGACAGGGGGACTTGGGACACTGAAGCTTTCTTT. Translating gives CASNRDRGTWDTEAFF.

The table lists this clone with a count of one. Other nucleotide sequences in the sample specify the same CDR3. The gene calls are TRBV19 and TRBJ2-1; 7 bases align to TRBD1. This CDR3 has 14 residues. Germline values: CDR1 LNHDA, CDR2 SQIVND (reference sequence). After removal of 1 base from V and 3 bases from J, the junction contained 0 bases not matched to a gene. The CDR3 sequence is CASSIGTGYNEQFF. CDR3 bases: TGTGCCAGTAGTATAGGGACAGGCTACAATGAGCAGTTCTTC.